The 19 T cell receptor beta chains reported below all come from one sample, sequenced in a study of T cell clonality in common variable immunodeficiency. Study findings and constraints: Reportedly, TCR beta sequences from common variable immunodeficiency showed fewer deletions and N-nucleotide insertions.

Their target antigens are unknown. Sequencing used immunoSEQ multiplex PCR; TCRdb keeps in-frame clones, though not all of them. The sample presents 25,000 or so clones, none singletons. Material for sequencing was peripheral blood mononuclear cells. The receptors were sampled from a human donor with common variable immunodeficiency.

This clone was counted only a few times. The CDR3 end lies 3 residues beyond the end of the read and is filled in from the germline J gene. This chain connects TRBV7-2 to TRBJ2-7, with TRBD1 matching 8 bases. The ends lost 4 bases at V and 6 bases at J; junction bases unmatched: 11. Germline CDR1 is SGHTA and CDR2 is FQGNSA. The CDR3 spans 15 residues. The CDR3: CASSSLLNTGGEQYF. CDR3 DNA (partial): TGTGCCAGCAGCTCACTATTAAATACAGGGGGCGAG.

This clone was detected only a few times. The read stops 3 residues short of the end of the CDR3; the missing end is completed from the germline J gene. V usage is TRBV5-6 and J usage is TRBJ2-7; 11 nucleotides align to TRBD2. This CDR3 is built from 15 residues. Trimming took 2 bases from V and 3 from J; bases not matched to a gene: 4. Germline V gene sequence: CDR1 SGHDT, CDR2 YYEEEE. The covered CDR3 bases are TGTGCCAGCAGCTTTGGGACTAGCGGAATCTACGAG. Amino acids: CASSFGTSGIYE. In full, the CDR3 reads CASSFGTSGIYEQYF.

This clone was seen ten or more times. The CDR3 end lies 3 residues beyond the end of the read and is filled in from the germline J gene. V gene TRBV14 combines with J gene TRBJ2-1; 13 bases map to TRBD2. The CDR3 loop spans 19 amino acids. V lost 1 base to trimming and J lost 4 bases; unmatched junction nucleotides: 10. CDR1 and CDR2 (germline): SGHDN, FVKESK. CDR3 residues: CASSQGPLAGGPWYNEQFF. CDR3 DNA, as far as it was read: TGTGCCAGCAGCCAAGGACCACTAGCGGGAGGGCCATGGTACAATGAG.

In this sample, this clone turned up many times. The read terminates 3 residues before the CDR3 end, so the remaining end is supplied by the germline J gene. V is TRBV2 and J is TRBJ2-5, with 9 bases identical to TRBD2. V lost 1 base to trimming and J lost 5 bases; unmatched junction nucleotides: 8. The CDR3 is 16 amino acids. The germline V gene encodes CDR1 SNHLY and CDR2 FYNNEI. The part of the CDR3 DNA that was read is TGTGCCAGCAGTGAAGGGCTAGCGGGATACACTGAGACC. Translated, it gives CASSEGLAGYTET. In full, the CDR3 is CASSEGLAGYTETQYF. The entire variable domain, with the rest obtained from reference TRBV2 and TRBJ2-5, is as follows: EPEVTQTPSHQVTQMGQEVILRCVPISNHLYFYWYRQILGQKVEFLVSFYNNEISEKSEIFDDQFSVERPDGSNFTLKIRSTKLEDSAMYFCASSEGLAGYTETQYFGPGTRLLVL.

This clone was counted at least ten times. The CDR3 end lies 3 residues beyond the end of the read and is filled in from the germline J gene. V gene TRBV18 combines with J gene TRBJ2-2; 8 bases fit TRBD2. Germline V gives CDR1 KGHSH, CDR2 LQKENI. The CDR3 loop spans 16 amino acids. The junction had 5 bases not matched to a gene; V was cut back by 3 bases and J by 2 bases. Incomplete CDR3 DNA: TGTGCCAGCTCACCTACACTAGCGGAAAACACCGGGGAG. Protein: CASSPTLAENTGE. The entire CDR3 sequence reads CASSPTLAENTGELFF.

At least ten counts were recorded for this clone. The read ends 3 residues early relative to the CDR3; the germline J gene fills the gap. The rearrangement uses TRBV5-4 and TRBJ1-1; TRBD1 matches at 7 bases. J gave up 0 bases and V 3 bases, and 8 bases lay outside the gene matches. This CDR3 has 16 residues. Germline lookup yields CDR1 SGHNT and CDR2 YYREEE (reference sequence). The sequenced part of the CDR3 DNA is TGTGCCAGCAGCTGGCCCCTACAGGGGATGAACACTGAA. Protein product: CASSWPLQGMNTE. The entire CDR3 protein is CASSWPLQGMNTEAFF.

The table lists this clone with a few counts. The missing CDR3 end, 3 residues past where the read stops, is filled in from the germline J gene. The chain links TRBV7-9 to TRBJ1-6, with D perhaps TRBD1 (6 bases). The germline V gene encodes CDR1 SEHNR and CDR2 FQNEAQ (reference sequence). V lost 3 bases and J lost 10, with 10 bases in between. This CDR3 has 13 amino acids. CDR3 region: CASSLGTTSPLHF. The part of the CDR3 DNA that was read is TGTGCCAGCAGCTTGGGGACAACCTCACCC.

The table lists this clone with many counts. The read is 3 residues too short to cover the CDR3 end, so that end is filled in from the germline J gene. The chain has TRBV19 and TRBJ2-7; D might be TRBD2 (6 bases). There are 15 residues in the CDR3. V was cut by 1 base and J by 0 bases, with 10 bases left in between. Germline CDR1 LNHDA, CDR2 SQIVND (reference sequence). CDR3 protein: CASSIVGGSSYEQYF. CDR3 bases read: TGTGCCAGTAGTATAGTTGGGGGGAGCTCCTACGAG.

Ten or more counts support this clone. The CDR3 extends 3 residues past the end of the read, so its final part is completed from the germline J gene. J is TRBJ2-5 and V is TRBV7-8; a weak D match, TRBD1 (5 bases). V lost 1 base, J lost 5 bases, and 5 bases lay in between. This CDR3 spans 12 amino acids. In germline, CDR1 is SGHVS, CDR2 FQNEAQ. The DNA read from the CDR3 is TGTGCCAGCAGCTTAGACAGGGAGACC. Translated, it gives CASSLDRET. The complete CDR3 sequence is CASSLDRETQYF.

This clone appeared a few times. The read terminates 3 residues ahead of where the CDR3 ends, so the germline J gene completes it. This rearrangement joins TRBV7-9 to TRBJ1-2; D remains ambiguous. Germline loops: CDR1 SEHNR, CDR2 FQNEAQ (reference sequence). The CDR3 is 12 residues long. CDR3 DNA (partial): TGTGCCAGCAGCTTAGAGGGCTGGGGC. Its protein is CASSLEGWG. The whole CDR3 region reads CASSLEGWGYTF.

This clone was found a few times. Read coverage stops 3 residues before the CDR3 terminus; the germline J gene supplies the remainder. The chain links TRBV18 to TRBJ2-2; tentatively, D is TRBD1 (6 bases). CDR3 size: 15 residues. CDR1 KGHSH and CDR2 LQKENI come from the germline V gene. Trimming pared 0 bases from V and 3 bases from J, leaving 8 bases between. CDR3 bases read: TGTGCCAGCTCACCACCGCCAGGGGACACCGGGGAG. Residues: CASSPPPGDTGE. The CDR3 in full is CASSPPPGDTGELFF.

This clone was detected a few times. The CDR3 end is not reached by the read, which stops 3 residues before it; the germline J gene fills it in. This chain joins TRBV20-1 and TRBJ1-2, with D possibly TRBD1 on 5 matching bases. The CDR3 length is 14 residues. Trimming pared 5 bases from V and 5 bases from J, leaving 18 bases between. Germline V gene data show CDR1 as DFQATT and CDR2 as SNEGSKA (reference sequence). The CDR3 bases that were read are TGCAGTGCTCAAAGCCAGGGAGAATTTTATGGC. This sequence encodes CSAQSQGEFYG. The CDR3 in full is CSAQSQGEFYGYTF.

This clone was observed at least ten times. From the germline J gene comes the end of the CDR3, since the read stops 3 residues before it. The chain is built from TRBV7-9 and TRBJ1-1; D gene uncertain. Trimming removed 7 bases from V and 0 bases from J, with 12 bases in between. The CDR3 extends over 14 amino acids. Germline values: CDR1 SEHNR, CDR2 FQNEAQ (reference sequence). The sequenced part of the CDR3 DNA is TGTGCCAGCAACCCGACAAGAATGAACACTGAA. Its translation: CASNPTRMNTE. The entire CDR3 protein is CASNPTRMNTEAFF. Full variable domain (outside the CDR3, taken from reference TRBV7-9 and TRBJ1-1): DTGVSQNPRHKITKRGQNVTFRCDPISEHNRLYWYRQTLGQGPEFLTYFQNEAQLEKSRLLSDRFSAERPKGSFSTLEIQRTEQGDSAMYLCASNPTRMNTEAFFGQGTRLTVV.

A few counts support this clone. The missing CDR3 end, 3 residues past where the read stops, is filled in from the germline J gene. The J gene is TRBJ1-1, the V gene TRBV11-2; D is uncertain. V was pared by 0 bases and J by 4 bases, with 9 bases between. CDR3 size: 14 residues. CDR1 SGHAT and CDR2 FQNNGV come from the germline V gene. The part of the CDR3 DNA that was read is TGTGCCAGCAGCTTAGAGACGGGGTTCACTGAA. It translates to CASSLETGFTE. The CDR3, in full, reads CASSLETGFTEAFF.

Within the sample, this clone is medium-sized. Its ends do not fully match the called genes, so a read error is possible. This CDR3 is CASNVPGYNEQFF. The covered CDR3 bases are TGTGCCAGCAACGTACCGGGGTACAATGAG. The rearrangement uses TRBV9 and TRBJ2-1; weak D call: TRBD2 (5 bases). The CDR3 goes on 3 residues after the read ends, and that part is filled in from the germline J gene. Germline loops: CDR1 SGDLS, CDR2 YYNGEE. The CDR3 contains 13 residues.

This clone was seen ten or more times. The read gets to within 3 residues of the CDR3 end, and the germline J gene fills in the rest. The genes are TRBV7-2 and TRBJ1-4, with unresolved D. This CDR3 comprises 14 residues. Trimming cost V 2 bases and J 2 bases, with 6 bases left between them. Germline values: CDR1 SGHTA, CDR2 FQGNSA. The CDR3 protein is CASSLRATNEKLFF. The CDR3 bases that were read are TGTGCCAGCAGCTTAAGGGCTACTAATGAAAAA.

This clone was seen at least ten times. The CDR3 goes on 3 residues after the read ends, and that part is filled in from the germline J gene. The chain has TRBV7-9 and TRBJ2-5; perhaps TRBD2 as D (6 bases). The CDR3 length is 15 residues. Trimming stripped 2 bases from V and 5 bases from J, with 15 bases between. Germline V gives CDR1 SEHNR, CDR2 FQNEAQ (reference sequence). The part of the CDR3 DNA that was read is TGTGCCAGCAGCTTAAAAGAGGGGAGGTTGGAGACC. Translated, it gives CASSLKEGRLET. Given in full, the CDR3 is CASSLKEGRLETQYF.

In this sample, this clone turned up many times. The CDR3 end is not reached by the read, which stops 3 residues before it; the germline J gene fills it in. This chain joins TRBV7-9 and TRBJ1-4, with D unresolved. Per the germline V gene, CDR1 is SEHNR and CDR2 is FQNEAQ (reference sequence). This CDR3 region has 15 residues. Between the trimmed V and J ends, which lost 2 bases and 4 bases, there was a span of 11 bases. CDR3 protein: CASSLWLGVNEKLFF. The covered CDR3 bases are TGTGCCAGCAGCTTATGGCTCGGGGTTAATGAAAAA.

Of note for this clone: The read terminates 3 residues before the CDR3 end, so the remaining end is supplied by the germline J gene. The chain recombines TRBV7-3 with TRBJ2-4; 11 bases fit TRBD1. Germline V gene sequence: CDR1 SGHTA, CDR2 FQGTGA. V lost 5 bases, J lost 1 base, and 10 bases stayed unmatched. The CDR3 extends over 18 amino acids. The covered CDR3 bases are TGTGCCAGCAGCACCCCGGGACAGGGGGGTCTGGCCAAAAACATT. Its protein is CASSTPGQGGLAKNI. The CDR3 in full is CASSTPGQGGLAKNIQYF.